The T cell receptor beta chain described here comes from a study of T cells in Graves' hyperthyroidism and ophthalmopathy. Study summary: At the time of initial diagnosis and before any treatment, peripheral blood was collected.

Not enrolled were patients with uncontrolled infection, other autoimmune disease, pregnancy or lactation. Fresh peripheral blood, about 10 ml of it, supplied the PBMCs. Using RNA transcripts as the source, TCR beta CDR3 regions were amplified. A first-round RT-PCR of the TCR CDR3 used the HTBI primer set. TCRdb re-derived calls from the multiplex PCR reads in MiXCR, one entry per CDR3 protein. The table shows some 490,000 distinct CDR3 sequences, with approximately 23% occurring only once. This clonotype was observed a handful of times. Its antigen remains unknown. Study-wide results and caveats: Researchers report that a 13 V-J model separated ophthalmopathy from stable hyperthyroidism.

The V segment lost 0 bases and the J segment 2 bases; nucleotides outside the gene matches: 9. The CDR3 is 18 residues long. The germline V gene has CDR1 ENHRY and CDR2 SYGVKD. Sequencing input: blood. V and J are TRBV10-3 and TRBJ2-7; TRBD2 aligns across 11 bases. The receptor was derived from a woman aged 70-85 years with Graves' ophthalmopathy. The CDR3 DNA is TGTGCCATCAGTGAGTCGAGGCTAGCGGGAGGACGGGCCTACGAGCAGTACTTC. Translating gives CAISESRLAGGRAYEQYF.